This T cell receptor beta chain appears in the sequencing data of a study of long-term antiretroviral therapy in people with HIV. General study results and limits: Documentation of ART adherence, viral resistance or therapy changes was absent.

Every single participant having HIV got treatment inside the United States. The run of the v3.0 immunoSEQ assay was at survey level. Clones were sequenced by immunoSEQ multiplex PCR, and TCRdb holds only the in-frame ones, with some missing. The table has about 48,000 clones, around 80% seen once. This clone is a singleton in its sample. Its antigen is still unknown. V was clipped by 3 bases and J by 8 bases, with 17 bases between them. CDR1 and CDR2 (germline): MNHEY, SMNVEV (reference sequence). The CDR3 runs 14 residues. The chain has TRBV27 and TRBJ2-7; D perhaps matches TRBD2 (5 bases). The sequences come from unsorted PBMCs, collected 0.8 years after starting antiretroviral therapy. The clonotype comes from a woman between 18 and 30 years old with HIV. Here the CDR3 reads CASSFRGSDYKQYF. The CDR3 nucleotides read TGTGCCAGCAGTTTCCGAGGGAGCGACTATAAGCAGTACTTC.